These 27 T cell receptor beta chains were sequenced from one sample in a study of T cell changes during pregnancy in multiple sclerosis. TCRdb's table, derived via immunoSEQ multiplex PCR, lists solely in-frame clones and lacks some. The table lists about 48,000 clones, about 94% of them singletons. The sample was CD4+ T cells from peripheral blood mononuclear cells, taken in the first trimester of pregnancy. These receptors were obtained from a female donor with multiple sclerosis, enrolled in a pregnancy study.

About this clone itself: At one boundary the junction diverges from the germline segment, which might be a read error. The rearrangement joins TRBV7-7 to TRBJ2-5, with unresolved D. CDR1 and CDR2 from the germline V gene are SSHAT and FNYEAQ (reference sequence). The CDR3 sequence is 12 residues long. DNA of the CDR3: TGTGCTAGCAGCTCAGGAACGGAGACCCAGTACTTC. Translating it yields CASSSGTETQYF.

This clone has only one observation. The chain uses TRBV14 and TRBJ1-2; D is uncertain. CDR3 length: 13 residues. Germline CDR1 reads SGHDN; CDR2 reads FVKESK. Deletions cut 4 bases from V and 7 bases from J, with 13 bases between. CDR3 bases: TGTGCCAGCAGCCTCCAAGCGGGGTCTGGCTACACCTTC. Translated: CASSLQAGSGYTF.

This sequence joins TRBV9 and TRBJ2-5, with TRBD2 identical over 11 bases. Trimming removed 1 base from V and 3 bases from J; junction bases left unmatched: 5. This CDR3 is built from 16 residues. The germline gives CDR1 SGDLS, CDR2 YYNGEE. The DNA for the CDR3 is TGTGCCAGCAGCGTACGACCTAGCGGGGGGAAAGAGACCCAGTACTTC. Amino acids: CASSVRPSGGKETQYF.

J is TRBJ2-3 and V is TRBV30, with 8 bases fitting TRBD2. CDR3 size: 15 residues. Germline CDR1 GTSNPN, CDR2 SVGIG (reference sequence). Trimming removed 4 bases from V and 9 bases from J; junction bases left unmatched: 15. The CDR3 here is CAWMWAGGGKGTQYF. The DNA of the CDR3 is TGTGCCTGGATGTGGGCGGGCGGGGGGAAAGGCACGCAGTATTTT.

This chain uses TRBV19 with TRBJ2-2; D call uncertain. CDR1 LNHDA and CDR2 SQIVND come from the germline V gene (reference sequence). The CDR3 spans 13 residues. Between the trimmed V and J ends, which lost 6 bases and 4 bases, there was a span of 9 bases. In DNA form, the CDR3 reads TGTGCCAGTAGCTTCCCCGGCACCGGGGAGCTGTTTTTT. It translates to CASSFPGTGELFF.

This rearrangement joins TRBV4-1 to TRBJ2-3, with 10 bases lining up with TRBD1. Germline lookup yields CDR1 MGHRA and CDR2 YSYEKL. CDR3 length: 15 residues. V was pared by 6 bases and J by 4 bases, with 7 bases of the junction left unmatched. The CDR3 DNA is TGCGCCAGCAGTCCTTCCGGGACAGGGGCAGATACGCAGTATTTT. Translated: CASSPSGTGADTQYF.

This clone showed up just once. J is TRBJ2-2 and V is TRBV9; no reliable D call. CDR3 length equals 16 residues. CDR1 is SGDLS, CDR2 YYNGEE, per germline. V lost 0 bases to trimming and J lost 3 bases, with 12 bases between them. The CDR3, as DNA: TGTGCCAGCAGCGTAGGATCTTGGGCCTACACCGGGGAGCTGTTTTTT. Translation gives CASSVGSWAYTGELFF.

The chain links TRBV11-2 to TRBJ1-5; the D is unclear. The CDR3 consists of 18 residues. The germline gives CDR1 SGHAT, CDR2 FQNNGV. V dropped 5 bases and J dropped 2 bases, with 22 bases sitting between them. The CDR3, as DNA: TGTGCCAGCAGCGAAGCGGGTCGGCGAGGGTGGGGCAATCAGCCCCAGCATTTT. Amino acid sequence: CASSEAGRRGWGNQPQHF.

Turning to this clone: Germline is not matched at one junction end, which may reflect a read error. The chain links TRBV6-5 to TRBJ1-2, with D possibly being TRBD1 (5 bases). The CDR3 has 11 amino acids. The germline gives CDR1 MNHEY, CDR2 SVGAGI. CDR3 sequence (DNA): TGTGCCAGCTTAGGGGACTACGGCTACACCTTC. Residues: CASLGDYGYTF.

The chain carries TRBV6-5 and TRBJ1-1; D unclear. The germline CDR1 and CDR2 sequences are MNHEY and SVGAGI. The CDR3 contains 14 residues. Trimming stripped 10 bases from V and 0 bases from J, with 15 bases between. The CDR3 loop is CATAGARMNTEAFF. CDR3 nucleotide sequence: TGTGCCACCGCGGGAGCTCGCATGAACACTGAAGCTTTCTTT.

The CDR3 DNA sequence: TGTGCCAGCTCACCGCTTAGACAGGGGGCTTTGTTTAATTCACCCCTCCACTTT. Translated, it gives CASSPLRQGALFNSPLHF. The rearrangement joins TRBV18 to TRBJ1-6; 10 positions match TRBD1. The CDR3 consists of 18 residues. Looked up from germline, CDR1 is KGHSH and CDR2 is LQKENI. The V and J ends lost 3 bases and 6 bases, in that order; junction bases with no gene match: 11.

Only one count was recorded for this clone. The chain recombines TRBV6-5 with TRBJ2-7; maybe TRBD1 (6 bases). The length of the CDR3 is 15 residues. The germline V gene encodes CDR1 MNHEY and CDR2 SVGAGI. Trimming shortened V by 2 bases and J by 1 base, and 12 bases separated the two germline ends. CDR3 loop: CASSYQGHLSYEQYF. CDR3 nucleotide sequence: TGTGCCAGCAGTTACCAGGGACACCTATCCTACGAGCAGTACTTC.

This sequence joins TRBV9 and TRBJ2-1; the D gene is possibly TRBD2 (6 bases). V was trimmed by 6 bases and J by 5 bases, leaving 27 bases between them. The CDR3 has 18 amino acids. Germline V gene data show CDR1 as SGDLS and CDR2 as YYNGEE. The CDR3: CASTPFGLEGGRNNEQFF. For the CDR3, the DNA is TGTGCCAGCACCCCCTTCGGGCTGGAGGGCGGAAGAAACAATGAGCAGTTCTTC. Full variable domain (rest looked up from reference TRBV9 and TRBJ2-1): DSGVTQTPKHLITATGQRVTLRCSPRSGDLSVYWYQQSLDQGLQFLIQYYNGEERAKGNILERFSAQQFPDLHSELNLSSLELGDSALYFCASTPFGLEGGRNNEQFFGPGTRLTVL.

The V call is TRBV9, the J call TRBJ1-6; D is perhaps TRBD1 (6 bases). With 0 bases removed from V and 6 bases from J, the gap between germline ends came to 10 bases. Looked up from germline, CDR1 is SGDLS and CDR2 is YYNGEE. The CDR3 runs 15 residues. Here the CDR3 DNA reads TGTGCCAGCAGCGTAGGTGGCAGGGGTAATTCACCCCTCCACTTT. Protein product: CASSVGGRGNSPLHF.

This chain connects TRBV19 to TRBJ1-5; 7 positions match TRBD1. The CDR3 is 15 amino acids. Trimming cost V 11 bases and J 5 bases; bases outside gene matches: 15. Germline lookup yields CDR1 LNHDA and CDR2 SQIVND (reference sequence). CDR3 nucleotide sequence: TGTGCCGCCAGTAGTACAGGGGTGCTTTATCAGCCCCAGCATTTT. It specifies CAASSTGVLYQPQHF.

This clone has more than one count but fewer than ten. This chain connects TRBV6-1 to TRBJ1-5, with D possibly being TRBD1 (6 bases). V lost 9 bases and J 1 base, leaving 13 bases between the germline ends. This CDR3 contains 14 residues. Germline CDR1 MNHNS, CDR2 SASEGT. As DNA, the CDR3 is TGTGCCAGTGCCGGGACAACGAGCAATCAGCCCCAGCATTTT. Amino acids: CASAGTTSNQPQHF.

V gene TRBV9 combines with J gene TRBJ1-3, with D unclear. The germline V and J ends were trimmed by 4 bases and 0 bases, with 11 bases remaining between them. The CDR3 consists of 15 residues. Germline CDR1 reads SGDLS; CDR2 reads YYNGEE. Here the CDR3 reads CASSPLGPSGNTIYF. The CDR3 nucleotides read TGTGCCAGCAGCCCATTGGGCCCCTCTGGAAACACCATATATTTT.

The chain couples TRBV2 to TRBJ2-7; TRBD1 matches 8 bases. CDR3 size: 15 residues. The germline V gene encodes CDR1 SNHLY and CDR2 FYNNEI. Germline trimming cut 6 bases from V and 3 bases from J; bases unmatched to any gene: 10. CDR3 residues: CASRPGQGRFYEQYF. In DNA, the CDR3 is TGTGCCAGCAGGCCCGGACAGGGACGGTTCTACGAGCAGTACTTC.

The rearrangement links TRBV2 to TRBJ1-5; perhaps TRBD1 as D (6 bases). Germline values: CDR1 SNHLY, CDR2 FYNNEI. CDR3 length equals 15 residues. Trimming left V 6 bases short and J 5 bases short, with 17 bases between. The CDR3, as DNA: TGTGCCAGCAGGACAGGAATTGGGGGCCATCAGCCCCAGCATTTT. It translates to CASRTGIGGHQPQHF.

CDR3 sequence: CASSQGDRESGELFF. Here the CDR3 DNA reads TGCGCCAGCAGCCAAGGGGACAGGGAATCCGGGGAGCTGTTTTTT. The chain couples TRBV4-1 to TRBJ2-2; 9 bases align to TRBD1. CDR1 MGHRA and CDR2 YSYEKL come from the germline V gene. V lost 1 base to trimming and J lost 6 bases; unmatched junction nucleotides: 3. The CDR3 extends over 15 amino acids.

V and J are TRBV7-9 and TRBJ1-1; D uncertain. Germline values: CDR1 SEHNR, CDR2 FQNEAQ (reference sequence). V was pared by 4 bases and J by 4 bases, with 10 bases between. This CDR3 spans 13 amino acids. In nucleotides, the CDR3 is TGTGCCAGCAGCTCCCGGGATCTCACTGAAGCTTTCTTT. Translation: CASSSRDLTEAFF.

This clone was seen just once. The chain employs TRBV19 and TRBJ1-4, with 9 bases matching TRBD1. The CDR3 covers 15 residues. Germline assignment: CDR1 LNHDA and CDR2 SQIVND (reference sequence). After removal of 3 bases from V and 8 bases from J, the junction contained 7 bases not matched to a gene. The CDR3 loop is CASSIFGTGNEKLFF. DNA for the CDR3: TGTGCCAGTAGTATTTTCGGGACAGGGAACGAAAAACTGTTTTTT.

The chain employs TRBV10-3 and TRBJ1-5; the D gene is possibly TRBD1 (6 bases). Deletions cut 4 bases from V and 0 bases from J, with 7 bases between. The CDR3 sequence is 14 residues long. Germline values: CDR1 ENHRY, CDR2 SYGVKD. The CDR3 loop reads CAISGTDSNQPQHF. The CDR3 DNA reads TGTGCCATCAGTGGGACAGATAGCAATCAGCCCCAGCATTTT.

This chain uses TRBV6-6 with TRBJ1-5; 7 bases align to TRBD1. The ends lost 3 bases at V and 5 bases at J; junction bases unmatched: 7. CDR1 and CDR2 from the germline V gene are MNHNY and SVGAGI (reference sequence). The CDR3 contains 15 residues. The CDR3 region has the DNA TGTGCCAGCAGTTATTGGACAGGAGGGGATCAGCCCCAGCATTTT. Its protein product is CASSYWTGGDQPQHF.

The table lists this clone with a count of one. The chain links TRBV18 to TRBJ2-7, with 10 nucleotides matching TRBD1. From germline, CDR1 is KGHSH and CDR2 LQKENI. The CDR3 runs 14 residues. J lost 6 bases, V lost 0 bases, and 2 bases had no gene match. The CDR3, as DNA: TGTGCCAGCTCACCACCGGGACAGGGGATCGAGCAGTACTTC. Translated: CASSPPGQGIEQYF. The full variable domain, rest sourced from reference TRBV18 and TRBJ2-7, is NAGVMQNPRHLVRRRGQEARLRCSPMKGHSHVYWYRQLPEEGLKFMVYLQKENIIDESGMPKERFSAEFPKEGPSILRIQQVVRGDSAAYFCASSPPGQGIEQYFGPGTRLTVT.

This chain connects TRBV5-6 to TRBJ2-1; D remains unclear. Germline lookup yields CDR1 SGHDT and CDR2 YYEEEE. The CDR3 sequence is 13 residues long. The V and J ends lost 2 bases and 6 bases respectively, with 9 bases between them. The CDR3 region has the DNA TGTGCCAGCAGCTTATCACCTACCAATGAGCAGTTCTTC. Translation gives CASSLSPTNEQFF. Drawing the rest from reference TRBV5-6 and TRBJ2-1, the complete variable domain is DAGVTQSPTHLIKTRGQQVTLRCSPKSGHDTVSWYQQALGQGPQFIFQYYEEEERQRGNFPDRFSGHQFPNYSSELNVNALLLGDSALYLCASSLSPTNEQFFGPGTRLTVL.

V is TRBV9 and J is TRBJ1-1; TRBD1 matches 8 bases. CDR1 is SGDLS and CDR2 is YYNGEE in the germline V gene. The ends lost 1 base at V and 4 bases at J; junction bases unmatched: 0. This CDR3 region has 13 residues. CDR3 DNA sequence: TGTGCCAGCAGCGTACAGGGGGCCACTGAAGCTTTCTTT. Its protein is CASSVQGATEAFF.